Listed below are T cell receptor beta chains from one sample, sequenced in a study of T cell responses to AZD1222 COVID-19 vaccine. Assay: immunoSEQ multiplex PCR; the TCRdb copy retains only in-frame clones and omits some. Of roughly 100,000 clones in the sample, about nine tenths were seen once. Sequences were derived from peripheral blood, sampled on day 0 of AZD1222 vaccination. All receptors come from an adult in good health. CDR3s include the opening cysteine and the closing phenylalanine or tryptophan. The D gene is left open where the match is weak. Some rows mark clone size as missing; the rest say once, few, many or name a class of expanded clone.

V	size	J	D	CDR3	DNA
TRBV19	-	TRBJ2-5	TRBD2	CASSIDRSGGHQETQYF	TGTGCCAGTAGTATAGATCGAAGCGGGGGCCACCAAGAGACCCAGTACTTC
TRBV29-1	-	TRBJ2-7	TRBD2	CSVGGLADYEQYF	TGCAGCGTTGGGGGACTAGCGGACTACGAGCAGTACTTC
TRBV3-1/TRBV3-2	-	TRBJ1-2	-	CASSHRQGSYGYTF	TGTGCCAGCAGCCACAGGCAGGGGTCCTATGGCTACACCTTC
TRBV4-1	-	TRBJ1-2	-	CASSNPTRDKGYGYTF	TGCGCCAGCAGCAACCCAACCCGGGACAAAGGGTATGGCTACACCTTC
TRBV10-2	-	TRBJ1-6	-	CASSESIGGNNSPLHF	TGCGCCAGCAGTGAGTCGATCGGAGGGAATAATTCACCCCTCCACTTT
TRBV1	-	TRBJ2-7	-	CTSSPDIPYEQYF	TGCACCAGCAGCCCCGACATACCTTACGAGCAGTACTTC
TRBV7-2	-	TRBJ1-6	-	CASSYLPGQLNSPLHF	TGTGCCAGCAGCTACCTCCCCGGACAGCTTAATTCACCCCTCCACTTT
TRBV7-6	-	TRBJ2-5	-	CASSLGRVETQYF	TGTGCCAGCAGCTTGGGCAGGGTGGAGACCCAGTACTTC
TRBV5-4	-	TRBJ2-1	-	CASSLALVGDNEQFF	TGTGCCAGCAGCTTGGCCTTAGTGGGCGACAATGAGCAGTTCTTC
TRBV11-2	many	TRBJ2-1	TRBD1	CASRGTGGLYEQFF	TGTGCCAGCAGAGGGACAGGGGGACTCTATGAGCAGTTCTTC
TRBV19	once	TRBJ2-2	-	CASITPGTGELFF	TGTGCCAGTATAACGCCGGGGACCGGGGAGCTGTTTTTT
TRBV27	-	TRBJ1-5	-	CASSLSSQPNQPQHF	TGTGCCAGCAGTTTATCGTCCCAGCCGAATCAGCCCCAGCATTTT
TRBV5-1	-	TRBJ2-3	-	CASSLEGGTQYF	TGCGCCAGCAGCTTGGAAGGCGGCACGCAGTATTTT
TRBV7-6	-	TRBJ2-2	TRBD1	CASSLTGRGTGELFF	TGTGCCAGCAGCTTGACAGGGAGAGGCACCGGGGAGCTGTTTTTT
TRBV6-5	-	TRBJ2-7	TRBD2	CASSYSNSGLSYEQYF	TGTGCCAGCAGTTACTCGAATAGCGGGCTCTCCTACGAGCAGTACTTC
TRBV4-2	-	TRBJ1-5	-	CASSQDKGNSNQPQHF	TGTGCCAGCAGCCAAGATAAAGGGAATAGCAATCAGCCCCAGCATTTT
TRBV6-2/TRBV6-3	-	TRBJ1-1	-	CASSYEGHTEAFF	TGTGCCAGCAGTTACGAGGGCCACACTGAAGCTTTCTTT
TRBV27	-	TRBJ1-1	-	CASRPRAGNTEAFF	TGTGCCAGCAGACCCCGGGCAGGGAACACTGAAGCTTTCTTT
TRBV5-1	-	TRBJ1-3	-	CASSLAGNTIYF	TGCGCCAGCAGCTTGGCCGGAAACACCATATATTTT
TRBV4-1	-	TRBJ2-5	-	CASSPWGRQETQYF	TGCGCCAGCAGCCCGTGGGGGCGCCAAGAGACCCAGTACTTC
TRBV4-1	-	TRBJ2-7	-	CASSPPGEGPNEQYF	TGCGCCAGCAGCCCTCCCGGAGAGGGACCAAACGAGCAGTACTTC
TRBV9	-	TRBJ2-2	-	CASSVGGDTGELFF	TGTGCCAGCAGCGTAGGCGGCGACACCGGGGAGCTGTTTTTT
TRBV5-4	-	TRBJ1-1	-	CASSSTNTEAFF	TGTGCCAGCAGTAGCACGAACACTGAAGCTTTCTTT
TRBV5-4	-	TRBJ2-7	TRBD1	CASSDRGYEQYF	TGTGCCAGCAGCGACAGGGGTTACGAGCAGTACTTC
TRBV19	-	TRBJ1-2	-	CASRPDSYGYTF	TGTGCCAGTAGGCCTGACAGCTATGGCTACACCTTC
TRBV10-2	-	TRBJ1-5	-	CASSDDATFWNNQPQHF	TGCGCCAGCAGTGACGACGCTACTTTCTGGAACAATCAGCCCCAGCATTTT
TRBV7-2	-	TRBJ1-2	-	CASSRKGGVYGYTF	TGTGCCAGCAGTCGTAAAGGGGGTGTATATGGCTACACCTTC
TRBV7-3	-	TRBJ2-5	-	CASSAHEGHSTSGGETQYF	TGTGCCAGCAGCGCCCACGAAGGACATTCGACTAGTGGGGGAGAGACCCAGTACTTC
TRBV7-9	-	TRBJ2-2	-	CASSTSTGELFF	TGTGCCAGCAGCACCAGCACCGGGGAGCTGTTTTTT
TRBV5-4	-	TRBJ1-1	-	CASSLARRSTEAFF	TGTGCCAGCAGCTTGGCTCGAAGAAGCACTGAAGCTTTCTTT
TRBV12-5	-	TRBJ1-4	-	CASGLGNEKLFF	TGTGCTAGTGGTTTGGGTAATGAAAAACTGTTTTTT
TRBV24-1	-	TRBJ1-1	-	CATRQGPRTEAFF	TGTGCCACCAGACAGGGCCCCAGGACTGAAGCTTTCTTT
TRBV9	-	TRBJ1-4	-	CASSVDGQGRPNEKLFF	TGTGCCAGCAGCGTAGATGGTCAGGGGCGCCCAAATGAAAAACTGTTTTTT
TRBV6-5	-	TRBJ1-2	TRBD1	CASSYADRGGYTF	TGTGCCAGCAGTTACGCGGACAGGGGGGGCTACACCTTC
TRBV5-1	-	TRBJ1-1	-	CASSLVQGRAEAFF	TGCGCCAGCAGCTTGGTTCAGGGGCGGGCTGAAGCTTTCTTT
TRBV7-9	-	TRBJ2-5	-	CASSSSGGPRPQETQYF	TGTGCCAGCAGCTCTAGTGGGGGGCCCCGCCCACAAGAGACCCAGTACTTC
TRBV2	-	TRBJ1-4	TRBD1	CASSDKSGGEKLFF	TGTGCCAGCAGTGATAAATCAGGGGGAGAAAAACTGTTTTTT
TRBV27	-	TRBJ2-1	-	CASSLFGGGVRGEQFF	TGTGCCAGCAGTTTATTCGGTGGGGGCGTACGTGGTGAGCAGTTCTTC
TRBV6-6	-	TRBJ1-4	-	CASSLFVGRGTNEKLFF	TGTGCCAGCAGTCTTTTTGTGGGTAGGGGCACTAATGAAAAACTGTTTTTT
TRBV7-3	-	TRBJ2-1	TRBD2	CASSVGLALYNEQFF	TGTGCCAGCAGCGTCGGACTAGCGCTTTACAATGAGCAGTTCTTC
TRBV3-1/TRBV3-2	-	TRBJ1-5	-	CASSQGGSRGNQPQHF	TGTGCCAGCAGCCAAGGGGGGTCCCGGGGCAATCAGCCCCAGCATTTT
TRBV7-9	-	TRBJ1-1	TRBD1	CASSLGTGNEAFF	TGTGCCAGCAGCTTAGGGACAGGGAATGAAGCTTTCTTT